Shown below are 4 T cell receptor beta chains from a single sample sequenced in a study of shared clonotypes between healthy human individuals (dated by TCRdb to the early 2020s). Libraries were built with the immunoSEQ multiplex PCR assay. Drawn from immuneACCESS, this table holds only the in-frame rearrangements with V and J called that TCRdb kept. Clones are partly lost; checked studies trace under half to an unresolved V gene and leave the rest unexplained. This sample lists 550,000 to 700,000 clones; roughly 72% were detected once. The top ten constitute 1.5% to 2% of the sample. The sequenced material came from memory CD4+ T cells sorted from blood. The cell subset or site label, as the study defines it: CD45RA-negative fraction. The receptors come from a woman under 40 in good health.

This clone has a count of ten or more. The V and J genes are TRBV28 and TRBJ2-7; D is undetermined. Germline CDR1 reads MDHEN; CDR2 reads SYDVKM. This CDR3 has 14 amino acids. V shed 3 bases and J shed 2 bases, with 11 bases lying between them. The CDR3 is CASSFGFPTYEQYF. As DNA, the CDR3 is TGTGCCAGCAGTTTTGGGTTTCCAACCTACGAGCAGTACTTC.

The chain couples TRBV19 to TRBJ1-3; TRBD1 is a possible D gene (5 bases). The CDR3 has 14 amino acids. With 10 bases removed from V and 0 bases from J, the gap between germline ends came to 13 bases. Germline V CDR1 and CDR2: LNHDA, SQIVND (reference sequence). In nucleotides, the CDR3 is TGTGCCACGTTGGGGGACCACTCTGGAAACACCATATATTTT. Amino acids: CATLGDHSGNTIYF.

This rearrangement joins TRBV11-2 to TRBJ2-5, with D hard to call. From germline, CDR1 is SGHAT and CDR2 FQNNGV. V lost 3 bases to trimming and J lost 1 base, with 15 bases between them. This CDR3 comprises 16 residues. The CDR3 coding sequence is TGTGCCAGCAGCTTTAAAATTGCCCGACCCCAAGAGACCCAGTACTTC. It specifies CASSFKIARPQETQYF.

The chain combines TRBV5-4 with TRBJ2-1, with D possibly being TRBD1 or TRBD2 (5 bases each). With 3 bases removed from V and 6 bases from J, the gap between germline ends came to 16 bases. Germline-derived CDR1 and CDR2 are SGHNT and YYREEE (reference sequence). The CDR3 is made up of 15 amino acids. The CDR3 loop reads CASSSPGRGVNEQFF. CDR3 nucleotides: TGTGCCAGCAGCTCACCGGGACGGGGAGTCAATGAGCAGTTCTTC. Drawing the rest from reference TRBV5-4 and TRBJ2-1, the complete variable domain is ETGVTQSPTHLIKTRGQQVTLRCSSQSGHNTVSWYQQALGQGPQFIFQYYREEENGRGNFPPRFSGLQFPNYSSELNVNALELDDSALYLCASSSPGRGVNEQFFGPGTRLTVL.